The rows below give T cell receptor beta chains drawn from one sample of a study of identifying expanded T cells in peripheral blood. The data were produced by immunoSEQ multiplex PCR, yet TCRdb's version contains in-frame clones alone and is incomplete. This sample has 90,000 to 110,000 clones; roughly 90% occur once, and the top ten carry 7.5% to 10%. The source material was blood. The receptors derive from a person between 18 and 75 years old in good health. Each CDR3 is given with its conserved first and last residue. The order of the fields is J gene, D gene, V gene, clone size, CDR3 protein, CDR3 DNA. A D gene is named only where the DNA matches it firmly. Size is stated for part of the rows, as once, few or many counts, or as a class when the clone is expanded.

j_call: TRBJ1-6; d_call: -; v_call: TRBV14; clone_size: -; cdr3_aa: CASSLTDSPLHF; cdr3_nt: TGTGCCAGCAGCCTAACCGATTCACCCCTCCACTTT
j_call: TRBJ1-1; d_call: -; v_call: TRBV5-1; clone_size: -; cdr3_aa: CASSLWGSENTEAFF; cdr3_nt: TGCGCCAGCAGCTTGTGGGGGTCGGAGAACACTGAAGCTTTCTTT
j_call: TRBJ2-1; d_call: TRBD2; v_call: TRBV7-8; clone_size: -; cdr3_aa: CASSLKGRTSGSNEQFF; cdr3_nt: TGTGCCAGCAGCTTAAAGGGCCGGACTAGCGGGAGCAATGAGCAGTTCTTC
j_call: TRBJ2-1; d_call: -; v_call: TRBV7-9; clone_size: -; cdr3_aa: CASSLDLSEQFF; cdr3_nt: TGTGCCAGCAGCTTAGATCTATCGGAGCAGTTCTTC
j_call: TRBJ1-1; d_call: -; v_call: TRBV5-1; clone_size: -; cdr3_aa: CASSWTERKNTEAFF; cdr3_nt: TGCGCCAGCAGCTGGACCGAACGGAAGAACACTGAAGCTTTCTTT
j_call: TRBJ2-7; d_call: -; v_call: TRBV6-6; clone_size: -; cdr3_aa: CASSYSGDRSYEQYF; cdr3_nt: TGTGCCAGCAGTTACTCCGGAGATCGGTCCTACGAGCAGTACTTC
j_call: TRBJ2-1; d_call: -; v_call: TRBV19; clone_size: -; cdr3_aa: CASSDSYNEQFF; cdr3_nt: TGTGCCAGTAGTGACTCCTACAATGAGCAGTTCTTC
j_call: TRBJ2-3; d_call: TRBD1; v_call: TRBV2; clone_size: -; cdr3_aa: CASSPGQGAADTQYF; cdr3_nt: TGTGCCAGCAGTCCGGGACAGGGGGCCGCAGATACGCAGTATTTT
j_call: TRBJ1-3; d_call: -; v_call: TRBV7-3; clone_size: -; cdr3_aa: CASSSTGGSGNTIYF; cdr3_nt: TGTGCCAGCAGCTCAACAGGAGGCTCTGGAAACACCATATATTTT
j_call: TRBJ1-2; d_call: -; v_call: TRBV5-1; clone_size: -; cdr3_aa: CASSLVWGGDYGYTF; cdr3_nt: TGCGCCAGCAGCTTGGTTTGGGGTGGGGACTATGGCTACACCTTC
j_call: TRBJ2-7; d_call: -; v_call: TRBV9; clone_size: -; cdr3_aa: CASSRAGAPSYEQYF; cdr3_nt: TGTGCCAGCAGCCGGGCGGGGGCTCCCTCCTACGAGCAGTACTTC
j_call: TRBJ2-1; d_call: -; v_call: TRBV13; clone_size: once; cdr3_aa: CASSLSSNEQFF; cdr3_nt: TGTGCCAGCAGCTTAAGTTCCAATGAGCAGTTCTTC
j_call: TRBJ1-3; d_call: -; v_call: TRBV6-6; clone_size: -; cdr3_aa: CASSYRAQSSGNTIYF; cdr3_nt: TGTGCCAGCAGTTACCGAGCACAGAGCTCTGGAAACACCATATATTTT
j_call: TRBJ1-2; d_call: -; v_call: TRBV9; clone_size: -; cdr3_aa: CASSVQGYGYTF; cdr3_nt: TGTGCCAGCAGCGTACAGGGATATGGCTACACCTTC
j_call: TRBJ2-3; d_call: -; v_call: TRBV10-3; clone_size: -; cdr3_aa: CAIRGTDTQYF; cdr3_nt: TGTGCCATCAGGGGCACAGATACGCAGTATTTT
j_call: TRBJ1-1; d_call: -; v_call: TRBV2; clone_size: -; cdr3_aa: CASSEGGRGEAFF; cdr3_nt: TGTGCCAGCTCCGAAGGGGGGCGCGGTGAAGCTTTCTTT
j_call: TRBJ1-2; d_call: -; v_call: TRBV28; clone_size: -; cdr3_aa: CASSLANYGYTF; cdr3_nt: TGTGCCAGCAGTTTGGCTAACTATGGCTACACCTTC
j_call: TRBJ1-3; d_call: -; v_call: TRBV7-9; clone_size: -; cdr3_aa: CASSLIGTYSGNTIYF; cdr3_nt: TGTGCCAGCAGCTTAATCGGCACCTACTCTGGAAACACCATATATTTT
j_call: TRBJ2-5; d_call: -; v_call: TRBV6-1; clone_size: -; cdr3_aa: CASSEDGLGLTQYF; cdr3_nt: TGTGCCAGCAGTGAAGATGGGCTAGGGTTGACCCAGTACTTC
j_call: TRBJ1-3; d_call: -; v_call: TRBV14; clone_size: -; cdr3_aa: CASSHGLYGNTIYF; cdr3_nt: TGTGCCAGCAGCCATGGCCTTTATGGAAACACCATATATTTT
j_call: TRBJ1-1; d_call: -; v_call: TRBV2; clone_size: -; cdr3_aa: CASSDRASRGAFF; cdr3_nt: TGTGCCAGCAGTGACCGGGCCTCTCGGGGAGCTTTCTTT
j_call: TRBJ2-7; d_call: TRBD2; v_call: TRBV28; clone_size: -; cdr3_aa: CASSLILAGVREQYF; cdr3_nt: TGTGCCAGCAGTTTAATTTTGGCGGGAGTACGGGAGCAGTACTTC
j_call: TRBJ2-5; d_call: -; v_call: TRBV28; clone_size: -; cdr3_aa: CASFSGAQETQYF; cdr3_nt: TGTGCCAGCTTCTCGGGGGCCCAAGAGACCCAGTACTTC
j_call: TRBJ1-2; d_call: TRBD1; v_call: TRBV7-9; clone_size: -; cdr3_aa: CASSSGEGALNYGYTF; cdr3_nt: TGTGCCAGCAGCTCCGGGGAGGGGGCTCTAAACTATGGCTACACCTTC
j_call: TRBJ2-4; d_call: TRBD2; v_call: TRBV4-2; clone_size: once; cdr3_aa: CASSQDGSAGGQNIQYF; cdr3_nt: TGTGCCAGCAGCCAAGATGGATCGGCGGGAGGCCAAAACATTCAGTACTTC
j_call: TRBJ1-2; d_call: -; v_call: TRBV7-9; clone_size: -; cdr3_aa: CASSFWRGSMGYGYTF; cdr3_nt: TGTGCCAGCAGCTTTTGGAGGGGCTCTATGGGCTATGGCTACACCTTC
j_call: TRBJ1-3; d_call: TRBD1; v_call: TRBV5-6; clone_size: -; cdr3_aa: CASSGGQGGNTIYF; cdr3_nt: TGTGCCAGCAGCGGGGGACAGGGAGGAAACACCATATATTTT
j_call: TRBJ1-1; d_call: -; v_call: TRBV18; clone_size: once; cdr3_aa: CASSPRSGFATEAFF; cdr3_nt: TGTGCCAGCTCACCAAGATCAGGGTTTGCCACTGAAGCTTTCTTT
j_call: TRBJ1-5; d_call: TRBD1; v_call: TRBV10-2; clone_size: -; cdr3_aa: CASSETGEDQPQHF; cdr3_nt: TGCGCCAGCAGTGAGACAGGGGAAGATCAGCCCCAGCATTTT
j_call: TRBJ1-1; d_call: TRBD1; v_call: TRBV18; clone_size: -; cdr3_aa: CASSPSGGLNVWNTEAFF; cdr3_nt: TGTGCCAGCTCACCATCAGGGGGCTTAAATGTTTGGAACACTGAAGCTTTCTTT
j_call: TRBJ1-2; d_call: -; v_call: TRBV9; clone_size: -; cdr3_aa: CASSFGHHEGYTF; cdr3_nt: TGTGCCAGCAGCTTTGGACACCATGAAGGCTACACCTTC
j_call: TRBJ2-7; d_call: -; v_call: TRBV7-9; clone_size: -; cdr3_aa: CASSLEQGAEQYF; cdr3_nt: TGTGCCAGCAGCTTAGAACAGGGAGCCGAGCAGTACTTC
j_call: TRBJ1-5; d_call: -; v_call: TRBV6-5; clone_size: -; cdr3_aa: CASSYSGGRNQPQHF; cdr3_nt: TGTGCCAGCAGTTACTCGGGGGGGCGCAATCAGCCCCAGCATTTT
j_call: TRBJ2-1; d_call: -; v_call: TRBV9; clone_size: -; cdr3_aa: CASSPEAGSSYNEQFF; cdr3_nt: TGTGCCAGCAGCCCTGAGGCGGGGAGCTCCTACAATGAGCAGTTCTTC
j_call: TRBJ2-7; d_call: TRBD1; v_call: TRBV6-6; clone_size: -; cdr3_aa: CASSSRDRAPYEQYF; cdr3_nt: TGTGCCAGCAGTTCCCGGGACAGGGCCCCCTACGAGCAGTACTTC
j_call: TRBJ2-5; d_call: TRBD2; v_call: TRBV30; clone_size: -; cdr3_aa: CAWGGLVQETQYF; cdr3_nt: TGTGCCTGGGGGGGACTAGTTCAAGAGACCCAGTACTTC
j_call: TRBJ2-7; d_call: TRBD2; v_call: TRBV28; clone_size: -; cdr3_aa: CASSSAGGGNYEQYF; cdr3_nt: TGTGCCAGCAGTTCCGCCGGGGGAGGGAACTACGAGCAGTACTTC
j_call: TRBJ2-2; d_call: TRBD1; v_call: TRBV29-1; clone_size: -; cdr3_aa: CSVESQGAAGELFF; cdr3_nt: TGCAGCGTTGAATCGCAGGGGGCAGCCGGGGAGCTGTTTTTT
j_call: TRBJ1-5; d_call: -; v_call: TRBV7-9; clone_size: -; cdr3_aa: CASSPEGPHQPQHF; cdr3_nt: TGTGCCAGCAGCCCCGAGGGGCCCCATCAGCCCCAGCATTTT
j_call: TRBJ1-1; d_call: -; v_call: TRBV7-2; clone_size: -; cdr3_aa: CASSLLGGSNTEAFF; cdr3_nt: TGTGCCAGCAGCTTATTAGGGGGATCGAACACTGAAGCTTTCTTT
j_call: TRBJ1-3; d_call: -; v_call: TRBV6-6; clone_size: -; cdr3_aa: CASSYARDTIYF; cdr3_nt: TGTGCCAGCAGTTACGCGCGGGACACCATATATTTT
j_call: TRBJ1-1; d_call: -; v_call: TRBV2; clone_size: -; cdr3_aa: CASSYGFEAFF; cdr3_nt: TGTGCCAGCAGTTATGGGTTTGAAGCTTTCTTT
j_call: TRBJ2-5; d_call: -; v_call: TRBV19; clone_size: -; cdr3_aa: CASSTPGGMETQYF; cdr3_nt: TGTGCCAGTAGTACGCCAGGGGGGATGGAGACCCAGTACTTC
j_call: TRBJ1-2; d_call: -; v_call: TRBV7-2; clone_size: -; cdr3_aa: CASSSIDRFYGYTF; cdr3_nt: TGTGCCAGCAGCTCGATAGACAGGTTCTATGGCTACACCTTC
j_call: TRBJ2-2; d_call: TRBD1; v_call: TRBV10-3; clone_size: -; cdr3_aa: CAISETGGTGELFF; cdr3_nt: TGTGCCATCAGTGAGACAGGGGGGACCGGGGAGCTGTTTTTT
j_call: TRBJ2-3; d_call: TRBD2; v_call: TRBV5-1; clone_size: -; cdr3_aa: CASSLSGTSGRWGTDTQYF; cdr3_nt: TGCGCCAGCAGCTTATCCGGGACTAGCGGGAGGTGGGGCACAGATACGCAGTATTTT
j_call: TRBJ2-1; d_call: TRBD2; v_call: TRBV7-2; clone_size: -; cdr3_aa: CASSFAGGYNEQFF; cdr3_nt: TGTGCCAGCAGCTTCGCGGGAGGTTACAATGAGCAGTTCTTC